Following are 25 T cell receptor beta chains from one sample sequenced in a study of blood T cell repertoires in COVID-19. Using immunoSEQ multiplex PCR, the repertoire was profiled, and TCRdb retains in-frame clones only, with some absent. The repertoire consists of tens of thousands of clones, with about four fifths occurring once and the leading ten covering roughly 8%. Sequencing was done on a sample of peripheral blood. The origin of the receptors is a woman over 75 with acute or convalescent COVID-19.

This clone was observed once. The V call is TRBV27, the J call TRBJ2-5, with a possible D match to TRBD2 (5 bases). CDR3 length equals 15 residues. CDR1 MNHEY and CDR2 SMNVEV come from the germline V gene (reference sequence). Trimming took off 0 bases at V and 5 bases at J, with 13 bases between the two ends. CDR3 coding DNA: TGTGCCAGCAGTTTATCTCGGATGGGGAGTGAGACCCAGTACTTC. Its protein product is CASSLSRMGSETQYF.

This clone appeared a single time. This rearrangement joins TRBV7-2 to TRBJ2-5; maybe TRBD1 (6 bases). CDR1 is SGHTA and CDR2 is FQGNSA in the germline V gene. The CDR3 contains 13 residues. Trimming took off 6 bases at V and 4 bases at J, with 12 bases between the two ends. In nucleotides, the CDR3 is TGTGCCAGCAGGTACAGGGTTGGAGAGACCCAGTACTTC. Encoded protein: CASRYRVGETQYF.

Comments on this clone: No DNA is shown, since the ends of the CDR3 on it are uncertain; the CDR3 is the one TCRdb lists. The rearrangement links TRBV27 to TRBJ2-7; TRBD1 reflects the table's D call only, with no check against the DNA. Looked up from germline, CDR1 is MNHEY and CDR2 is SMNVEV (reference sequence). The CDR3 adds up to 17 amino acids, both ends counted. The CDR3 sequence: CASSLWASGTGTHGEYF.

The CDR3 spells CASSSPNEQFF. The CDR3 DNA reads as TGTGCCAGCAGTTCCCCGAATGAGCAGTTCTTC. The chain has TRBV28 and TRBJ2-1; D gene uncertain. CDR3 length: 11 amino acids. Germline V gives CDR1 MDHEN, CDR2 SYDVKM. Trimming pared 4 bases from V and 7 bases from J, leaving 5 bases between.

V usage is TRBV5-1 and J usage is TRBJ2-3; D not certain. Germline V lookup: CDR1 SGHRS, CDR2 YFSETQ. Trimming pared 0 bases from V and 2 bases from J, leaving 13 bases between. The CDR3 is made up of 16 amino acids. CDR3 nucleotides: TGCGCCAGCAGCTTGGTCCCTGGCGGCTTCACAGATACGCAGTATTTT. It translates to CASSLVPGGFTDTQYF.

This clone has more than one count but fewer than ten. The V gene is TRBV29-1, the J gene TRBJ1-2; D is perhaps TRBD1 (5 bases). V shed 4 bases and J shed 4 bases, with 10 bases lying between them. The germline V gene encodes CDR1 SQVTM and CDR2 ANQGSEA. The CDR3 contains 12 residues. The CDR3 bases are TGCAGCGTTGGTGCCAGGGCCTATGGCTACACCTTC. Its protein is CSVGARAYGYTF.

The chain's CDR3 is CASSLTRAEAFF. The CDR3 nucleotides are TGTGCCAGCAGCCTTACGCGCGCTGAAGCTTTCTTT. This rearrangement joins TRBV5-5 to TRBJ1-1, with D uncertain. Per germline, CDR1 SGHKS and CDR2 YYEKEE (reference sequence). With 4 bases removed from V and 6 bases from J, the gap between germline ends came to 10 bases. The CDR3 consists of 12 residues. The full variable domain, its missing parts supplied by reference TRBV5-5 and TRBJ1-1, is DAGVTQSPTHLIKTRGQQVTLRCSPISGHKSVSWYQQVLGQGPQFIFQYYEKEERGRGNFPDRFSARQFPNYSSELNVNALLLGDSALYLCASSLTRAEAFFGQGTRLTVV.

This chain's CDR3 is CASSLDRSTNEKLFF. CDR3 DNA: TGTGCCAGCTCATTGGACAGGTCAACTAATGAAAAACTGTTTTTT. This chain uses TRBV18 with TRBJ1-4, with 7 nucleotides matching TRBD1. Germline V gene sequence: CDR1 KGHSH, CDR2 LQKENI. V was pared by 5 bases and J by 0 bases, with 3 bases of the junction left unmatched. This CDR3 comprises 15 residues.

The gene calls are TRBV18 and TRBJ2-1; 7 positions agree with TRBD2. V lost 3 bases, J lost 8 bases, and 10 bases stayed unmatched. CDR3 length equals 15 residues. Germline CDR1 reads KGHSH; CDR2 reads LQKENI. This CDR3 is CASSPFGAGRDEQFF. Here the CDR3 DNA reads TGTGCCAGCTCACCGTTCGGGGCAGGGAGGGATGAGCAGTTCTTC.

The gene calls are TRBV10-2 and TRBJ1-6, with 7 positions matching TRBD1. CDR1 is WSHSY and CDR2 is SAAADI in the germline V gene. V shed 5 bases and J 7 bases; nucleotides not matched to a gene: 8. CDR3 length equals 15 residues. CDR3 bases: TGCGCCAGCAGTACTACCGGGACAGAGAATTCACCCCTCCACTTT. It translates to CASSTTGTENSPLHF.

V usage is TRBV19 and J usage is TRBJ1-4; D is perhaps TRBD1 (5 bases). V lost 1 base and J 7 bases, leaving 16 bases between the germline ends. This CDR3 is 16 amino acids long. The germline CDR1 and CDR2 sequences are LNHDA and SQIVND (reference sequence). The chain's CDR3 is CASSIAVGQGTEKLFF. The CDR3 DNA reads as TGTGCCAGTAGTATAGCGGTCGGGCAGGGCACTGAAAAACTGTTTTTT.

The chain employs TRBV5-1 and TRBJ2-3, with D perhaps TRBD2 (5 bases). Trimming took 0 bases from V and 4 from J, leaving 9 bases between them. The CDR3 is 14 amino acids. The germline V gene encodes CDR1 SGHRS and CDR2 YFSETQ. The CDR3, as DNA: TGCGCCAGCAGCTTGGCCCAGGAGGCAGATACGCAGTATTTT. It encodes CASSLAQEADTQYF.

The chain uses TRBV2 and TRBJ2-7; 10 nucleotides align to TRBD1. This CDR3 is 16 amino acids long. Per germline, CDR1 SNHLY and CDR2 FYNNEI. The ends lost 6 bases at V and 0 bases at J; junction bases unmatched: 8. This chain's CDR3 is CASSIPRDRGSYEQYF. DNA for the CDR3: TGTGCCAGCAGCATACCCCGGGACAGGGGCTCCTACGAGCAGTACTTC. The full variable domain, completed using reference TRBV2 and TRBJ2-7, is EPEVTQTPSHQVTQMGQEVILRCVPISNHLYFYWYRQILGQKVEFLVSFYNNEISEKSEIFDDQFSVERPDGSNFTLKIRSTKLEDSAMYFCASSIPRDRGSYEQYFGPGTRLTVT.

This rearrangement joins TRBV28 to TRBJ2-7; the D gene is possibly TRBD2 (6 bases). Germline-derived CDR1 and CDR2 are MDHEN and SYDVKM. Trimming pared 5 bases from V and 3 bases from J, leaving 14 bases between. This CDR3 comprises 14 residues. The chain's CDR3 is CASSPAGFGYEQYF. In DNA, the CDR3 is TGTGCCAGCAGTCCCGCGGGGTTCGGCTACGAGCAGTACTTC.

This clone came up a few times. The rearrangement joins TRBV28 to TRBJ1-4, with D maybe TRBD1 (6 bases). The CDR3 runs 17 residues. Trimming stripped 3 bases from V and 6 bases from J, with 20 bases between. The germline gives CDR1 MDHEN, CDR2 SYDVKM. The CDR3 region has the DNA TGTGCCAGCAGTTTCCGGTTCCTGAGGGGGTCGGATGAAAAACTGTTTTTT. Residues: CASSFRFLRGSDEKLFF.

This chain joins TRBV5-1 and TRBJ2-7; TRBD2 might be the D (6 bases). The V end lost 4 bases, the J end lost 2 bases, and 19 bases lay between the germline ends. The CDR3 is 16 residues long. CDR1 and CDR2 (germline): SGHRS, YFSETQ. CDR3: CASSPLHGGLTYEQYF. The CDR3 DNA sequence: TGCGCCAGCAGCCCGTTACACGGGGGTCTAACCTACGAGCAGTACTTC.

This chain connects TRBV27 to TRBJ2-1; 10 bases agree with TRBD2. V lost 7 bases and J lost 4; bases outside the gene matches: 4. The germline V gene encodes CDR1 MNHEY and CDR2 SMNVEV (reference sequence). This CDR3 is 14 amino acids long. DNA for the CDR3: TGTGCCAGCATTAGGACTAGCGGTTACAATGAGCAGTTCTTC. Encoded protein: CASIRTSGYNEQFF.

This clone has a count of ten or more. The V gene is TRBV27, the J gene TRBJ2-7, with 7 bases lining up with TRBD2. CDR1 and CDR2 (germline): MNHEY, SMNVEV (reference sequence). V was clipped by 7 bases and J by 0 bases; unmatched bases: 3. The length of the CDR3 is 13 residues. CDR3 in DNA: TGTGCCAGCATCGGGAGGCCCTCCTACGAGCAGTACTTC. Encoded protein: CASIGRPSYEQYF.

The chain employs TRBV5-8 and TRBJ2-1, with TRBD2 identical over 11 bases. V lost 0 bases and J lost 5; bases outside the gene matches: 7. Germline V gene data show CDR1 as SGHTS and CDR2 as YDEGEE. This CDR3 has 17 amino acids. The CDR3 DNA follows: TGTGCCAGCAGCTTGGGTCTAGCGGGGGGAATTGACAATGAGCAGTTCTTC. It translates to CASSLGLAGGIDNEQFF.

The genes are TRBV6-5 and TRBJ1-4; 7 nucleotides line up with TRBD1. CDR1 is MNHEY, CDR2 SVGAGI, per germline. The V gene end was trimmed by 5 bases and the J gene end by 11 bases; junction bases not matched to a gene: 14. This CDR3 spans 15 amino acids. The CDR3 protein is CASSPTTGWKSKLFF. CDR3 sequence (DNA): TGTGCCAGCAGTCCGACGACAGGGTGGAAATCTAAACTGTTTTTT.

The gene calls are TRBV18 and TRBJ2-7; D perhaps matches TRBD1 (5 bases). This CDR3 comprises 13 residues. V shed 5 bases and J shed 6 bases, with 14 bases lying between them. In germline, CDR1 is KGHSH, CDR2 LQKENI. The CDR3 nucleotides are TGTGCCAGCTCATCCAGACAGAATTCCGAGCAGTACTTC. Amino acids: CASSSRQNSEQYF. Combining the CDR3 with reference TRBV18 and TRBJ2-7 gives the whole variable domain NAGVMQNPRHLVRRRGQEARLRCSPMKGHSHVYWYRQLPEEGLKFMVYLQKENIIDESGMPKERFSAEFPKEGPSILRIQQVVRGDSAAYFCASSSRQNSEQYFGPGTRLTVT.

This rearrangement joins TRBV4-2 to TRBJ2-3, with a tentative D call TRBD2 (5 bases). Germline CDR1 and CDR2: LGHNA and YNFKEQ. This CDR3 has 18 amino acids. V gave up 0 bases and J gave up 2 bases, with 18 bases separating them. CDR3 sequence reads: CASSQDVPLLGFTDTQYF. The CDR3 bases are TGTGCCAGCAGCCAAGACGTCCCCCTACTAGGGTTCACAGATACGCAGTATTTT.

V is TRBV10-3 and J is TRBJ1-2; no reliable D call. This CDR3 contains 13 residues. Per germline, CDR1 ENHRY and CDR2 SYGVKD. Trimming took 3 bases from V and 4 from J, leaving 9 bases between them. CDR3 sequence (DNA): TGTGCCATCAGTGAAGTCAGTACCTATGGCTACACCTTC. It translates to CAISEVSTYGYTF.

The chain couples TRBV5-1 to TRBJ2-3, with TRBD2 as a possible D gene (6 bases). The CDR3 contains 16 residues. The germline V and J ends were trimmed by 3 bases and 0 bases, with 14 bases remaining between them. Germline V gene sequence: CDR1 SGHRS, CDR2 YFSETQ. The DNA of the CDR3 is TGCGCCAGCAGCTCGGGGCTAGCGAGGAGCACAGATACGCAGTATTTT. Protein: CASSSGLARSTDTQYF.

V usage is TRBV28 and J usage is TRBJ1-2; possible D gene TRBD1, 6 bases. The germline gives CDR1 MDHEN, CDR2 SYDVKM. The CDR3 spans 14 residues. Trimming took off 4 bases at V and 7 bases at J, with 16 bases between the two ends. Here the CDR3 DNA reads TGTGCCAGCAGTTCCCCCCGGGGGGCGCTTGGCTACACCTTC. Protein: CASSSPRGALGYTF.